Listed below are T cell receptor beta chains from one sample, sequenced in a study of blood T cells in healthy people across ages. TCRdb called the 5' RACE reads again in MiXCR, with one record for every CDR3 protein. The data hold 450,000 to 650,000 distinct CDR3 sequences, with about 25% observed a single time. This sample was shared with a second study, whose subject was T cells of mothers and their children.

Sequencing was done on a sample of blood. The receptors shown here come from a boy between 5 and 17 years old in good health. Each CDR3 is given with its conserved first and last residue. A D gene is named only where the DNA matches it firmly. Rows may omit the clone size; those that give it use once, few, many or a size class.

14	.	TRBV6-5	TRBJ2-5	.	TGTGCCAGCAGTTACTCGGTCAGACAAGAGACCCAGTACTTC	CASSYSVRQETQYF
18	.	TRBV5-5	TRBJ2-3	few	TGTGCCAGCAGCTCACACGCCGGAGACCCTCTTCGGACAGATACGCAGTATTTT	CASSSHAGDPLRTDTQYF
13	.	TRBV30	TRBJ2-7	.	TGTGCCTGGAGTGTGGGGGCGGCCTACGAGCAGTACTTC	CAWSVGAAYEQYF
17	TRBD2	TRBV12-3/TRBV12-4	TRBJ2-5	.	TGTGCCAGCAGTCCCGGGACTAGGCTCGCACCCGAAGAGACCCAGTACTTC	CASSPGTRLAPEETQYF
15	TRBD2	TRBV20-1	TRBJ2-3	.	TGCAGTGCTAGAGTTGCGGGAGGGCGCACAGATACGCAGTATTTT	CSARVAGGRTDTQYF
14	TRBD1	TRBV7-4	TRBJ2-5	many	TGTGCCAGCAGCTCAGGGGGACGGAGGGAGACCCAGTACTTC	CASSSGGRRETQYF
15	TRBD2	TRBV27	TRBJ2-2	.	TGTGCCAGCAGTTTCGGGGGGGCGGACACCGGGGAGCTGTTTTTT	CASSFGGADTGELFF
15	.	TRBV20-1	TRBJ1-1	few	TGCAGTGCTAGAGCGGGGGGCTCCATGAACACTGAAGCTTTCTTT	CSARAGGSMNTEAFF
15	.	TRBV7-9	TRBJ1-6	.	TGTGCCAGCAGCTTAGGACGGGGAGAAGATTCACCCCTCCACTTT	CASSLGRGEDSPLHF
14	.	TRBV5-1	TRBJ2-5	.	TGCGCCAGCAGCTCTTGGACAGAAAAGGAGACCCAGTACTTC	CASSSWTEKETQYF
14	.	TRBV7-2	TRBJ2-5	many	TGTGCCAGCAGCTTAGGTGGCAGCCAAGAGACCCAGTACTTC	CASSLGGSQETQYF
16	TRBD2	TRBV4-1	TRBJ2-1	.	TGCGCCAGCAGTCTACCTAGCGGGAGGGTTATTAATGAGCAGTTCTTC	CASSLPSGRVINEQFF
16	TRBD1	TRBV7-9	TRBJ2-7	many	TGTGCCAGCAGCTTTTTTGGCGGGACAGGGTCCTACGAGCAGTACTTC	CASSFFGGTGSYEQYF
14	TRBD1	TRBV5-1	TRBJ2-1	.	TGCGCCAGCAGCCCCGGACAGGGTTGGAATGAGCAGTTCTTC	CASSPGQGWNEQFF
13	.	TRBV6-5	TRBJ2-2	few	TGTGCTACCGGGCCCCAGGCCGCCGGGGAGCTGTCTTTT	CATGPQAAGELSF
16	TRBD1	TRBV7-9	TRBJ2-1	few	TGTGCCAGCAGCTCCAACCGGGACAGTGCCTACAATGAGCAGTTCTTC	CASSSNRDSAYNEQFF
14	.	TRBV20-1	TRBJ2-7	many	TGCAGTGCTCCCATCTCTGTGGACTACTACGAGCAGTACTTC	CSAPISVDYYEQYF
14	.	TRBV11-2	TRBJ2-4	.	TGTGCCAGCAGCTCGAGGATGTCCAAAAACATTCAGTACTTC	CASSSRMSKNIQYF
16	.	TRBV6-6	TRBJ2-2	.	TGTGCCGCATGGGATGGAGGCAGGGGAAGGACCGGGGAGCTGTTTTTT	CAAWDGGRGRTGELFF
16	.	TRBV4-3	TRBJ2-5	few	TGCGCCAGCAGCCAAGATATCGCGATTGGCCAAGAGACCCAGTACTTC	CASSQDIAIGQETQYF
14	.	TRBV7-9	TRBJ1-1	.	TGTGCCAGCAGCTCAACGTACAGGCTGGCTGAAGCTTTCTTT	CASSSTYRLAEAFF
12	.	TRBV29-1	TRBJ2-4	.	TGCAGCGTTAGTGGGAGAGGTAACATTCAGTACTTC	CSVSGRGNIQYF
13	.	TRBV9	TRBJ2-5	few	TGTGCCAGCGCGGGACCCCACCAAGAGGCCCAGTACTTC	CASAGPHQEAQYF
14	TRBD1	TRBV5-1	TRBJ1-6	few	TGCGCCAGCAGGGACGGACAGGGGAATTCACCCCTCCACTTT	CASRDGQGNSPLHF
14	TRBD2	TRBV29-1	TRBJ2-3	.	TGCAGCGTCGTAGCGGGAGGGATGACAGATACGCAGTATTTT	CSVVAGGMTDTQYF
12	.	TRBV29-1	TRBJ1-1	few	TGCAGCGTTCTCGAGCCGAACACTGAAGCTTTCTTT	CSVLEPNTEAFF
11	.	TRBV24-1	TRBJ2-7	few	TGTGCCACCAGTGATCTCGTCGAGCAGTACTTC	CATSDLVEQYF
12	.	TRBV20-1	TRBJ2-7	few	TGCAGTGCTAGAGGACAGAACTACGAGCAGTACTTC	CSARGQNYEQYF
14	.	TRBV4-2	TRBJ2-5	many	TGTGCCAGCAGCCTCACCGACAGTGAAGAGACCCAGTACTTC	CASSLTDSEETQYF
15	.	TRBV4-3	TRBJ1-2	.	TGCGCCAGCAGCCAAGATGGTCGGGGAACGGATGGCTACACCTTC	CASSQDGRGTDGYTF
15	TRBD1	TRBV20-1	TRBJ2-7	.	TGTAGTGCTAGAGCCGCTCGACAGGGAGTCTACGAGCAGTACTTC	CSARAARQGVYEQYF
16	TRBD1	TRBV10-3	TRBJ1-4	few	TGTGCCATCAGTGAGGTCCAGGGGGCCTTGGGTGAAAAACTGTTTTTT	CAISEVQGALGEKLFF
15	TRBD1	TRBV12-3/TRBV12-4	TRBJ1-2	.	TGTGCCAGCAGTTTGGGGGACAGGGTAGGAAGTGGCTACACCTTC	CASSLGDRVGSGYTF
14	.	TRBV30	TRBJ1-3	.	TGTGCCTGGAGTGGCTCCAACAAGGGAAGCACCATATATTTT	CAWSGSNKGSTIYF
18	TRBD2	TRBV10-3	TRBJ2-7	.	TGTGCCATCAGTGATGCCCGACTAGCGGGACTACTCTCCTACGAGCAGTACTTC	CAISDARLAGLLSYEQYF
17	TRBD1	TRBV11-2	TRBJ2-7	.	TGTGCCAGCAGCTCCCGACAGGGCCGCCAACTTATCTACGAGCAGTACTTC	CASSSRQGRQLIYEQYF
11	.	TRBV7-9	TRBJ2-5	once	TGTGCCAGCCCCTCAGGGGAGACCCAGTACTTC	CASPSGETQYF
16	.	TRBV5-1	TRBJ2-2	.	TGCGCCAGCAGCTTGGGGGACTCCAGGGGCACCGGGGAGCTGTTTTTT	CASSLGDSRGTGELFF
13	TRBD2	TRBV6-5	TRBJ2-3	.	TGTGCCAGTTCGGATCTAGCGGGAGATACGCAGTATTTT	CASSDLAGDTQYF
19	TRBD2	TRBV7-2	TRBJ2-2	.	TGTGCCAGCAGCCAAAGACTGACTAGCGGGGGGGCGGGCACCGGGGAGCTGTTTTTT	CASSQRLTSGGAGTGELFF
14	.	TRBV6-6	TRBJ1-6	few	TGTGCCAGCAGTAGTTTGTGGGGGGATTCACCCCTCCACTTT	CASSSLWGDSPLHF
13	.	TRBV11-2	TRBJ2-2	few	TGTGCCAGCAGCTTAGTAGACACCGGGGAGCTGTTTTTT	CASSLVDTGELFF